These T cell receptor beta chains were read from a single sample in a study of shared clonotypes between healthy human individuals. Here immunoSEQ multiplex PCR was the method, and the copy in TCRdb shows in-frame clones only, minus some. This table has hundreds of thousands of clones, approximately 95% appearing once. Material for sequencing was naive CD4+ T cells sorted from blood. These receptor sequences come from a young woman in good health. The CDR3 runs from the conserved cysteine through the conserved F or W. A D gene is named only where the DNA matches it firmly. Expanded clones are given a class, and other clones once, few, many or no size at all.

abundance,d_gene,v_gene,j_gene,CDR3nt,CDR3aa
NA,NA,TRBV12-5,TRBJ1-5,TGTGCTAGTGGTTTGGTACTTCGCCAGGGCGGCAATCAGCCCCAGCATTTT,CASGLVLRQGGNQPQHF
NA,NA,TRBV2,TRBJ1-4,TGTGCCAGCAGTGAAGCGCTTACAACTAATGAAAAACTGTTTTTT,CASSEALTTNEKLFF
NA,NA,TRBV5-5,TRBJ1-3,TGTGCCAGCAGCTTGCGCCAGACAACGACGACTGGAAACACCATATATTTT,CASSLRQTTTTGNTIYF
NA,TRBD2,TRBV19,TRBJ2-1,TGTGCCACGTATAGCGGGAGGGCAATACCCGGGCCCTACAATGAGCAGTTCTTC,CATYSGRAIPGPYNEQFF
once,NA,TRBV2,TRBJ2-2,TGTGCCAGCAGTGAAACTTGGACCGGGGAGCTGTTTTTT,CASSETWTGELFF
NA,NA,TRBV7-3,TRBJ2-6,TGTGCCAGCAGCTTAGACCGGTCTGGGGCCAACGTCCTGACTTTC,CASSLDRSGANVLTF
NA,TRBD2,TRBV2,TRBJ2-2,TGTGCCAGCAGTATGGCCGGGACTAAGAACACCGGGGAGCTGTTTTTT,CASSMAGTKNTGELFF
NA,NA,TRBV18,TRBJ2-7,TGTGCCAGCTCACCAGATGGGAGCTCCTACGAGCAGTACTTC,CASSPDGSSYEQYF
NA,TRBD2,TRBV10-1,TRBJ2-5,TGCGCCAGCAGCGAAGGACTAGCGGGAGGGCAAGAGACCCAGTACTTC,CASSEGLAGGQETQYF
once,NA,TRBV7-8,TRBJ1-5,TGTGCCAGCAGCGCCACAGACAGGCTCAATCAGCCCCAGCATTTT,CASSATDRLNQPQHF
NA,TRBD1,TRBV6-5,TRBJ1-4,TGTGCCAGCAGCAAGGGGGGACAGGGCGCTGAAAAACTGTTTTTT,CASSKGGQGAEKLFF
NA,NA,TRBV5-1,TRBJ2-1,TGCGCCAGCAGCTGGATATACGGCCAAAACAATGAGCAGTTCTTC,CASSWIYGQNNEQFF
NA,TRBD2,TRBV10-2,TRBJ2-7,TGCGCCAGCAGTGAGCCGAGCGGGAGGTCGGATGAGCAGTACTTC,CASSEPSGRSDEQYF
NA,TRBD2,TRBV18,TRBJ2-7,TGTGCCAGCTCACCGCGGACTAGCGGGAGCTTCATCGAGCAGTACTTC,CASSPRTSGSFIEQYF
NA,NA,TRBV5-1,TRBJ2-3,TGCGCCAGCAGCTTGGGCGGACGTTCTGGCACAGATACGCAGTATTTT,CASSLGGRSGTDTQYF
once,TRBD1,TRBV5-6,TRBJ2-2,TGTGCCAGCAGAAACAGGGGTCGTACCGGGGAGCTGTTTTTT,CASRNRGRTGELFF
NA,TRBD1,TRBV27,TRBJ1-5,TGTGCCAGCAGGGCGACAGGGGGGAATCAGCCCCAGCATTTT,CASRATGGNQPQHF
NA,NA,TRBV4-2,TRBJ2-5,TGTGCCAGCAGCTTGGGACTCGGTGAAGAGACCCAGTACTTC,CASSLGLGEETQYF
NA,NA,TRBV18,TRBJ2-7,TGTGCCAGCTCACCGGTCAGGGACTCCTACGAGCAGTACTTC,CASSPVRDSYEQYF
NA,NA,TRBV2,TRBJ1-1,TGTGCCAGCTGGGGGAACACTGAAGCTTTCTTT,CASWGNTEAFF
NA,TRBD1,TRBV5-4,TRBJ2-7,TGTGCCAGCAGCTCGAGGGGGCGAGGCCACGAGCAGTACTTC,CASSSRGRGHEQYF
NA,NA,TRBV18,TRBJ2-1,TGTGCCAGCTCACGTTCTCCCCTCTTCCCATCAGCAGGGAGCTCCTACAATGAGCAGTTCTTC,CASSRSPLFPSAGSSYNEQFF
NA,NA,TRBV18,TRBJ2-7,TGTGCCAGCACGACGGGGTTCTCAAGCTCCTACGAGCAGTACTTC,CASTTGFSSSYEQYF
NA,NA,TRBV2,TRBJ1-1,TGTGCCAGCAGTGGGCGGGCCTCGAGGACTGAAGCTTTCTTT,CASSGRASRTEAFF
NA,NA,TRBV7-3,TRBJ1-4,TGTGCCACCCGGTTGGGGGGCGGCGAAAAACTGTTTTTT,CATRLGGGEKLFF
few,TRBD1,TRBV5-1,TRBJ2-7,TGCGCCAGCAGCGCCACAGGACAGGCCGGCGAGCAGTACTTC,CASSATGQAGEQYF
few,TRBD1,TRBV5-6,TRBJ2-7,TGTGCCAGCAGCTCTTCCCAGGGGGCGTCCGACGAGCAGTACTTC,CASSSSQGASDEQYF
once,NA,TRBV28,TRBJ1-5,TGTGCCAGCCACACAGATACTTATCAGCCCCAGCATTTT,CASHTDTYQPQHF
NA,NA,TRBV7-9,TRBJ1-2,TGTGCCAGCAGCACCCGACAGATCTATGGCTACACCTTC,CASSTRQIYGYTF
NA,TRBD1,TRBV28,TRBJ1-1,TGTGCCAGCAGTCTAAGGACAGGGAACACTGAAGCTTTCTTT,CASSLRTGNTEAFF
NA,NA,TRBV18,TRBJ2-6,TGTGCCAGCTCACCACCCGCCTACTCTGGGGCCAACGTCCTGACTTTC,CASSPPAYSGANVLTF
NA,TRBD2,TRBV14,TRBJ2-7,TGTGCCAGCAGCCCCATCGGAGCGGGAGAACCCAAGTACGAGCAGTACTTC,CASSPIGAGEPKYEQYF
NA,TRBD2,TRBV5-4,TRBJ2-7,TGTGCCAGCAGCGTAGGACTAGCCGGGGGCGCCTACGAGCAGTACTTC,CASSVGLAGGAYEQYF
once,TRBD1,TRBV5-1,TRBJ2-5,TGCGCCAGCAGCGTCCGGACAGGCCGACAAGAGACCCAGTACTTC,CASSVRTGRQETQYF
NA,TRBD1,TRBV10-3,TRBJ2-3,TGTGCCATCCTGGGACAGGGGCAGGGCGGCACAGATACGCAGTATTTT,CAILGQGQGGTDTQYF
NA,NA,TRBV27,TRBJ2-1,TGTGCCAGCAGTCGGGCTAGCTCCTACAATGAGCAGTTCTTC,CASSRASSYNEQFF
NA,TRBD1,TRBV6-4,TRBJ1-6,TGTGCCAGCAGTGACCTGGGACAGGGGATCTCACCCCTCCACTTT,CASSDLGQGISPLHF
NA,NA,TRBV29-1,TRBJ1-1,TGCAGCGTCGGGCCCCAAGGAGCTTTCTTT,CSVGPQGAFF
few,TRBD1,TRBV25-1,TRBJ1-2,TGTGCCAGCAGCACATCAATAGACAGGGTGGCAGACTATGGCTACACCTTC,CASSTSIDRVADYGYTF
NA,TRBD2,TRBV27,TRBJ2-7,TGTGCCAGCAGTTTATACCCTACGATGACTAGCGGGAGTATCTACGAGCAGTACTTC,CASSLYPTMTSGSIYEQYF
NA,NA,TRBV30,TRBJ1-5,TGTGCCTGGAGCCGGGGCAGCAATCAGCCCCAGCATTTT,CAWSRGSNQPQHF
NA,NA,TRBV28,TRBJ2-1,TGTGCCAGCAGCACGCCCTGGGGACGGACCAACAATGAGCAGTTCTTC,CASSTPWGRTNNEQFF
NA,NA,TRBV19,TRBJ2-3,TGTGCCAGTAGTGGGTGGGTTGGGACAGATACGCAGTATTTT,CASSGWVGTDTQYF
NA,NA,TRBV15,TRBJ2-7,TGTGCCACCAGCAGAGACGGGTGGGGCAGCTACGAGCAGTACTTC,CATSRDGWGSYEQYF
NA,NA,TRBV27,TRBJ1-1,TGTGCCAGCAGTTCCTTCCGGGTGGCCGGTGTCCAAGTTGGGACTGAAGCTTTCTTT,CASSSFRVAGVQVGTEAFF
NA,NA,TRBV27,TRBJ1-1,TGTGCCAGCAGTTCGCCAGGGGCCGGGAACACTGAAGCTTTCTTT,CASSSPGAGNTEAFF
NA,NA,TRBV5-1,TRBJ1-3,TGCGCCAGCAGCTTGGAGGGACACAAGAGCTCTGGAAACACCATATATTTT,CASSLEGHKSSGNTIYF
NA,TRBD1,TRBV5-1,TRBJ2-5,TGCGCCAGCAGCTTGGGGGACAGGGAGACCCAGTACTTC,CASSLGDRETQYF
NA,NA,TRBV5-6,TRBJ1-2,TGTGCCAGCATTAGCAACCAGGGGCGCGGCTACACCTTC,CASISNQGRGYTF